This is a list of T cell receptor beta chains from one sample in a study of T cell repertoires in cytomegalovirus infection. TCRdb itself ran the reads through MiXCR, one entry per CDR3 protein. The sample yields about 300,000 distinct CDR3 sequences, more than 20% seen once. Input material: PBMCs. The receptors were gathered from a human donor in good health (CMV status not recorded). Some clones in this sample may be carry-over from other donors' samples. Both conserved end residues are part of each CDR3. D genes are given only for firm matches. Size values are once, few and many counts, or a class for expanded clones, and some rows have none.

clone_size: few; d_call: TRBD1; j_call: TRBJ2-6; v_call: TRBV4-1; cdr3_aa: CASRRDRVSGANVLTF; cdr3_nt: TGTGCCAGCAGACGGGACAGGGTATCTGGGGCCAACGTCCTGACTTTC
clone_size: -; d_call: -; j_call: TRBJ2-1; v_call: TRBV4-3; cdr3_aa: CASSPGHGPNEQFF; cdr3_nt: TGCGCCAGCAGCCCAGGCCACGGACCCAATGAGCAGTTCTTC
clone_size: few; d_call: TRBD2; j_call: TRBJ2-2; v_call: TRBV11-1; cdr3_aa: CASSQPREGTGELFF; cdr3_nt: TGTGCCAGCAGCCAACCACGGGAGGGCACCGGGGAGCTGTTTTTT
clone_size: -; d_call: -; j_call: TRBJ2-1; v_call: TRBV18; cdr3_aa: CASSSTSPEQFF; cdr3_nt: TGTGCCAGCTCATCAACTAGCCCCGAGCAGTTCTTC
clone_size: few; d_call: -; j_call: TRBJ2-2; v_call: TRBV28; cdr3_aa: CATESGELFF; cdr3_nt: TGTGCCACGGAAAGCGGGGAGCTGTTTTTT
clone_size: -; d_call: -; j_call: TRBJ2-7; v_call: TRBV7-2; cdr3_aa: CASSLVGQEQYF; cdr3_nt: TGTGCCAGCAGCTTAGTTGGGCAGGAGCAGTACTTC
clone_size: -; d_call: TRBD2; j_call: TRBJ2-5; v_call: TRBV20-1; cdr3_aa: CSALTSAETQYF; cdr3_nt: TGCAGTGCCCTAACTAGCGCAGAGACCCAGTACTTC
clone_size: -; d_call: -; j_call: TRBJ2-3; v_call: TRBV19; cdr3_aa: CASSRKRDFSTDTQYF; cdr3_nt: TGTGCCAGTAGCCGCAAAAGGGACTTTTCCACAGATACGCAGTATTTT
clone_size: -; d_call: -; j_call: TRBJ2-5; v_call: TRBV28; cdr3_aa: CASVTQGETQYF; cdr3_nt: TGTGCCAGCGTCACGCAGGGAGAGACCCAGTACTTC
clone_size: -; d_call: -; j_call: TRBJ2-2; v_call: TRBV7-9; cdr3_aa: CASTENTGELFF; cdr3_nt: TGTGCCAGCACAGAGAACACCGGGGAGCTGTTTTTT
clone_size: few; d_call: TRBD1; j_call: TRBJ2-3; v_call: TRBV3-1; cdr3_aa: CASSQFNRGPSDTQYF; cdr3_nt: TGTGCCAGCAGCCAATTCAACAGGGGGCCGTCGGATACGCAGTATTTT
clone_size: -; d_call: -; j_call: TRBJ2-3; v_call: TRBV28; cdr3_aa: CASSSRVGGTDTQYF; cdr3_nt: TGTGCCAGCAGTTCCAGGGTAGGTGGCACAGATACGCAGTATTTT
clone_size: few; d_call: TRBD1; j_call: TRBJ1-3; v_call: TRBV29-1; cdr3_aa: CSGTGAAGNTIYF; cdr3_nt: TGCAGCGGGACAGGTGCCGCTGGAAACACCATATATTTT
clone_size: few; d_call: -; j_call: TRBJ2-1; v_call: TRBV20-1; cdr3_aa: CSAPGGREIYNEQFF; cdr3_nt: TGCAGTGCCCCCGGGGGTAGGGAGATCTACAATGAGCAGTTCTTC
clone_size: once; d_call: -; j_call: TRBJ2-3; v_call: TRBV10-3; cdr3_aa: CAISEMDTQYF; cdr3_nt: TGTGCCATCAGTGAAATGGATACGCAGTATTTT
clone_size: -; d_call: -; j_call: TRBJ2-2; v_call: TRBV7-3; cdr3_aa: CASSLTGASGGELFF; cdr3_nt: TGTGCCAGCAGCTTAACCGGGGCCTCGGGCGGGGAGCTGTTTTTT
clone_size: -; d_call: -; j_call: TRBJ1-1; v_call: TRBV28; cdr3_aa: CASSFSAHTEAFF; cdr3_nt: TGTGCCAGCAGTTTTTCTGCGCACACTGAAGCTTTCTTT
clone_size: medium-sized; d_call: -; j_call: TRBJ2-5; v_call: TRBV7-8; cdr3_aa: CASSFSGDAMTQYF; cdr3_nt: TGTGCCAGCAGCTTCTCAGGGGACGCCATGACCCAGTACTTC
clone_size: -; d_call: -; j_call: TRBJ2-7; v_call: TRBV7-9; cdr3_aa: CASSSAWGADEQYF; cdr3_nt: TGTGCCAGCAGCTCAGCGTGGGGAGCGGACGAGCAGTACTTC
clone_size: -; d_call: -; j_call: TRBJ2-2; v_call: TRBV28; cdr3_aa: CASSLRRDSSNTGELFF; cdr3_nt: TGTGCCAGCAGTTTGCGGAGGGACAGCTCGAACACCGGGGAGCTGTTTTTT
clone_size: -; d_call: -; j_call: TRBJ2-7; v_call: TRBV14; cdr3_aa: CASSQDVVYPTYEQYF; cdr3_nt: TGTGCCAGCAGCCAAGATGTGGTCTACCCCACCTACGAGCAGTACTTC
clone_size: -; d_call: -; j_call: TRBJ2-1; v_call: TRBV7-9; cdr3_aa: CASSLVGGAQNEQFF; cdr3_nt: TGTGCCAGCAGCCTAGTGGGGGGGGCCCAAAATGAGCAGTTCTTC
clone_size: few; d_call: TRBD1; j_call: TRBJ2-7; v_call: TRBV20-1; cdr3_aa: CSANKGTVGEQYF; cdr3_nt: TGCAGTGCTAATAAGGGGACAGTGGGGGAGCAGTACTTC
clone_size: many; d_call: -; j_call: TRBJ2-1; v_call: TRBV7-2; cdr3_aa: CASSPADYNEQFF; cdr3_nt: TGTGCCAGCAGCCCCGCCGACTACAATGAGCAGTTCTTC
clone_size: few; d_call: -; j_call: TRBJ2-3; v_call: TRBV5-1; cdr3_aa: CASSFSPGGTDTQYF; cdr3_nt: TGCGCCAGCAGCTTCTCTCCAGGGGGCACAGATACGCAGTATTTT
clone_size: -; d_call: -; j_call: TRBJ1-6; v_call: TRBV7-3; cdr3_aa: CASSLLTGWNSPLHF; cdr3_nt: TGTGCCAGCAGCCTCTTAACAGGGTGGAATTCACCCCTCCACTTT
clone_size: -; d_call: TRBD1; j_call: TRBJ1-6; v_call: TRBV14; cdr3_aa: CASSPTDRAYNSTLHF; cdr3_nt: TGTGCCAGCAGCCCAACGGACAGGGCCTATAATTCAACCCTCCACTTT
clone_size: -; d_call: -; j_call: TRBJ1-2; v_call: TRBV7-2; cdr3_aa: CASSFEGDYGYTF; cdr3_nt: TGTGCCAGCAGCTTTGAGGGGGACTATGGCTACACCTTC
clone_size: few; d_call: -; j_call: TRBJ1-4; v_call: TRBV14; cdr3_aa: CASSHQTGPGEKLFF; cdr3_nt: TGTGCCAGCAGCCACCAAACAGGGCCCGGTGAAAAACTGTTTTTT
clone_size: few; d_call: TRBD2; j_call: TRBJ2-1; v_call: TRBV5-1; cdr3_aa: CASSYSGLAGLNEQFF; cdr3_nt: TGCGCCAGCAGCTACTCGGGGCTAGCGGGGCTGAATGAGCAGTTCTTC
clone_size: many; d_call: TRBD1; j_call: TRBJ1-2; v_call: TRBV7-2; cdr3_aa: CASSLRTGNGYTF; cdr3_nt: TGTGCCAGCAGCTTACGGACAGGGAATGGCTACACCTTC
clone_size: many; d_call: -; j_call: TRBJ2-1; v_call: TRBV11-3; cdr3_aa: CASSLIQDNEQFF; cdr3_nt: TGTGCCAGCAGCTTAATACAGGACAATGAGCAGTTCTTC
clone_size: many; d_call: -; j_call: TRBJ2-7; v_call: TRBV4-1; cdr3_aa: CASSLRDGTYEQYF; cdr3_nt: TGCGCCAGCAGCCTCCGGGACGGGACCTACGAGCAGTACTTC
clone_size: few; d_call: TRBD2; j_call: TRBJ2-5; v_call: TRBV11-2; cdr3_aa: CASSLRGVNEETQYF; cdr3_nt: TGTGCCAGCAGCCTGCGGGGGGTCAACGAAGAGACCCAGTACTTC
clone_size: few; d_call: TRBD2; j_call: TRBJ2-4; v_call: TRBV6-2/TRBV6-3; cdr3_aa: CASSYAGLAGQGAKNIQYF; cdr3_nt: TGTGCCAGCAGTTACGCGGGACTAGCGGGCCAAGGAGCCAAAAACATTCAGTACTTC
clone_size: many; d_call: TRBD1; j_call: TRBJ2-1; v_call: TRBV7-6; cdr3_aa: CASSPTWGQRSYNEQFF; cdr3_nt: TGTGCCAGCAGCCCAACCTGGGGACAGCGCTCCTACAATGAGCAGTTCTTC
clone_size: many; d_call: TRBD1; j_call: TRBJ1-1; v_call: TRBV7-2; cdr3_aa: CASSFRDRSEAFF; cdr3_nt: TGTGCCAGCAGCTTCCGGGACAGGAGTGAAGCTTTCTTT
clone_size: -; d_call: -; j_call: TRBJ2-3; v_call: TRBV5-1; cdr3_aa: CASSLGEGTQYF; cdr3_nt: TGCGCCAGCAGCTTGGGAGAGGGTACGCAGTATTTT
clone_size: many; d_call: -; j_call: TRBJ2-7; v_call: TRBV7-2; cdr3_aa: CASSLSVFSSYEQYF; cdr3_nt: TGTGCCAGCAGCTTGTCAGTGTTCAGCTCCTACGAGCAGTACTTC
clone_size: few; d_call: -; j_call: TRBJ2-7; v_call: TRBV5-1; cdr3_aa: CARLADGSDVYEQYF; cdr3_nt: TGCGCCAGACTGGCCGACGGCAGCGACGTATACGAGCAGTACTTC
clone_size: -; d_call: TRBD2; j_call: TRBJ2-1; v_call: TRBV19; cdr3_aa: CASSARRTSGIGEQFF; cdr3_nt: TGTGCCAGTAGTGCCCGACGCACTAGCGGGATCGGTGAGCAGTTCTTC
clone_size: -; d_call: -; j_call: TRBJ1-2; v_call: TRBV7-2; cdr3_aa: CASTQFNYGYTF; cdr3_nt: TGTGCCAGTACTCAGTTCAACTATGGCTACACCTTC
clone_size: -; d_call: TRBD2; j_call: TRBJ2-7; v_call: TRBV7-2; cdr3_aa: CASSLLTSGEQYF; cdr3_nt: TGTGCCAGCAGCCTCCTAACTAGCGGCGAGCAGTACTTC
clone_size: -; d_call: -; j_call: TRBJ2-4; v_call: TRBV11-2; cdr3_aa: CASSHRTVLAKNIQYF; cdr3_nt: TGTGCCAGCAGCCATAGGACGGTACTAGCCAAAAACATTCAGTACTTC
clone_size: many; d_call: -; j_call: TRBJ2-2; v_call: TRBV7-2; cdr3_aa: CASTSAAGRTGELFF; cdr3_nt: TGTGCCAGCACATCTGCGGCAGGGCGGACCGGGGAGCTGTTTTTT
clone_size: many; d_call: -; j_call: TRBJ2-7; v_call: TRBV7-2; cdr3_aa: CASSLAGVVLGQYF; cdr3_nt: TGTGCCAGCAGCTTAGCGGGAGTAGTACTAGGGCAGTACTTC
clone_size: few; d_call: TRBD2; j_call: TRBJ2-7; v_call: TRBV28; cdr3_aa: CASSRGGGRAYEQYF; cdr3_nt: TGTGCCAGCAGCCGCGGGGGGGGTCGGGCCTACGAGCAGTACTTC
clone_size: few; d_call: -; j_call: TRBJ1-5; v_call: TRBV7-2; cdr3_aa: CASSLRGALNQPQHF; cdr3_nt: TGTGCCAGCAGCTTACGAGGGGCCCTCAATCAGCCCCAGCATTTT
clone_size: many; d_call: -; j_call: TRBJ2-3; v_call: TRBV29-1; cdr3_aa: CSIRRGTGPDTQYF; cdr3_nt: TGCAGCATCCGGCGGGGTACAGGCCCCGATACGCAGTATTTT
clone_size: -; d_call: TRBD2; j_call: TRBJ2-5; v_call: TRBV2; cdr3_aa: CASEPGGPGETQYF; cdr3_nt: TGTGCCAGCGAACCGGGAGGGCCCGGTGAGACCCAGTACTTC
clone_size: many; d_call: TRBD1; j_call: TRBJ2-4; v_call: TRBV7-2; cdr3_aa: CASSSSGRGSIQYF; cdr3_nt: TGTGCCAGCAGCTCAAGCGGCAGGGGGAGCATTCAGTACTTC
clone_size: few; d_call: -; j_call: TRBJ1-2; v_call: TRBV19; cdr3_aa: CASTTQQGFYGYTF; cdr3_nt: TGTGCCAGTACAACACAACAGGGTTTCTATGGCTACACCTTC